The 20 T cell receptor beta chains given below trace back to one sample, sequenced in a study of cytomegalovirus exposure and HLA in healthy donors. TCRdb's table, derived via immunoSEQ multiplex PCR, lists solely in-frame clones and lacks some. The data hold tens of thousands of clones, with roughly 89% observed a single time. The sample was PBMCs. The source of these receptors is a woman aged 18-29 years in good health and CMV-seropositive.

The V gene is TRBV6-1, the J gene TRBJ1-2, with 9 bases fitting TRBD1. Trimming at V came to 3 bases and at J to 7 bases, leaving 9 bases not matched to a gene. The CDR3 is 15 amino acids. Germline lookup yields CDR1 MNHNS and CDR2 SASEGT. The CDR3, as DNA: TGTGCCAGCAGTGATAGTAGACAGGGGGTATTTGGCTACACCTTC. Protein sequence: CASSDSRQGVFGYTF.

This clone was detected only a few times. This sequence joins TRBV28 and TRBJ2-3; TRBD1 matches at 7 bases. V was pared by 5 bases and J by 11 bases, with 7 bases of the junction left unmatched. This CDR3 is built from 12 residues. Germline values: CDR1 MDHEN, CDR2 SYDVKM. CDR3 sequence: CASSHQGVMQYF. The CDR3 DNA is TGTGCCAGCAGTCACCAGGGGGTTATGCAGTATTTT.

The CDR3 sequence is CSVELGGGEETQYF. The CDR3 nucleotides are TGCAGCGTTGAATTAGGGGGAGGGGAAGAGACCCAGTACTTC. This rearrangement joins TRBV29-1 to TRBJ2-5; possibly TRBD2 for D (7 bases). This CDR3 region has 14 residues. Germline values: CDR1 SQVTM, CDR2 ANQGSEA. The germline V and J ends were trimmed by 2 bases and 3 bases, with 13 bases remaining between them.

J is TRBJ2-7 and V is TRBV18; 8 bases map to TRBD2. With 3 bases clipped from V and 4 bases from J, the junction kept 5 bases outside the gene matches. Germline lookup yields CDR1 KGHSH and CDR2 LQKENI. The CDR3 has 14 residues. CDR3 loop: CASSPRAGEYEQYF. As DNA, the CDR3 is TGTGCCAGCTCACCTAGAGCGGGAGAGTACGAGCAGTACTTC. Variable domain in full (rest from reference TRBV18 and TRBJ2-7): NAGVMQNPRHLVRRRGQEARLRCSPMKGHSHVYWYRQLPEEGLKFMVYLQKENIIDESGMPKERFSAEFPKEGPSILRIQQVVRGDSAAYFCASSPRAGEYEQYFGPGTRLTVT.

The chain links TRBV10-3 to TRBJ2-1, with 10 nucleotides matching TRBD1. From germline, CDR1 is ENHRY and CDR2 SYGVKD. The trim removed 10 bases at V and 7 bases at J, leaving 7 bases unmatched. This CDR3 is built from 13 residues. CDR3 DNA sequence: TGTGCCACCACCGGACAGGGGGATAATGAGCAGTTCTTC. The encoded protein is CATTGQGDNEQFF.

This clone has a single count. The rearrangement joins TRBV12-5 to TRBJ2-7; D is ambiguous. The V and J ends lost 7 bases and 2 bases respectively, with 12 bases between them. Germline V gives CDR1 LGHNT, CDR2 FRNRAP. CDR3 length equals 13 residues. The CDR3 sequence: CASAPGYTYEQYF. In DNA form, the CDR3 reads TGTGCTAGTGCCCCAGGTTATACCTACGAGCAGTACTTC.

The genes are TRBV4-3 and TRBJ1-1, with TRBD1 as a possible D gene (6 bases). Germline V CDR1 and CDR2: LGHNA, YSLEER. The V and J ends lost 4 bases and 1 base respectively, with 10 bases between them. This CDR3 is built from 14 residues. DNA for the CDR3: TGCGCCAGCAGCCGGGCGGGGGCGAACACTGAAGCTTTCTTT. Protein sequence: CASSRAGANTEAFF.

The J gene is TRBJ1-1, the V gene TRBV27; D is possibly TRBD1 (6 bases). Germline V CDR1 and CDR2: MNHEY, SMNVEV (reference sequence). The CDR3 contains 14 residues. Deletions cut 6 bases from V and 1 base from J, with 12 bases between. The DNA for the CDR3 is TGTGCCAGCAGCCCGAGGGGGAAGAACACTGAAGCTTTCTTT. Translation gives CASSPRGKNTEAFF.

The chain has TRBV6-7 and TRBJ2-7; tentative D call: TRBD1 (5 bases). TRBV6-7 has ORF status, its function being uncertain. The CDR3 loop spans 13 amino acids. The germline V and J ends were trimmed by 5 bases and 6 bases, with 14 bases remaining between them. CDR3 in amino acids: CASSLGQAAEQYF. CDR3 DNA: TGTGCCAGCAGTCTAGGACAAGCAGCCGAGCAGTACTTC.

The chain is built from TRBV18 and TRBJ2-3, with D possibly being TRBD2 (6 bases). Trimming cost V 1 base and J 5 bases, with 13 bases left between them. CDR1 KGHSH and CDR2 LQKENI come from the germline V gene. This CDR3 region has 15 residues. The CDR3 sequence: CASSPLAGSGDTQYF. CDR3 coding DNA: TGTGCCAGCTCACCACTTGCGGGATCGGGAGATACGCAGTATTTT.

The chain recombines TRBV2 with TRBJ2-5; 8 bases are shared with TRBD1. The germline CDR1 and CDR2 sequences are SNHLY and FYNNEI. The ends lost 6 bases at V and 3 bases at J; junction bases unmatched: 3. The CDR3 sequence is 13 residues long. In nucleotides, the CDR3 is TGTGCCAGCAGGGACAGGGTAGAAGAGACCCAGTACTTC. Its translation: CASRDRVEETQYF.

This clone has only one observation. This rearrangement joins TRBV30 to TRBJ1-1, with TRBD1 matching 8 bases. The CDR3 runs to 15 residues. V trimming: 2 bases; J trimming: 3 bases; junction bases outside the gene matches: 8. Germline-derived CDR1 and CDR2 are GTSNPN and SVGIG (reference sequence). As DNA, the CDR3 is TGTGCCTGGAGTAATCAACAGGGGGTCTACACTGAAGCTTTCTTT. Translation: CAWSNQQGVYTEAFF.

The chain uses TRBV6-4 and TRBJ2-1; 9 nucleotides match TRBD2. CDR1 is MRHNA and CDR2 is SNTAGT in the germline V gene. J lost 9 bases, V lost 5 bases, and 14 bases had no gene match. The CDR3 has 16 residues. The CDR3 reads CASSYHSGRNRGEQFF. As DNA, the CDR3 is TGTGCCAGCAGTTACCATAGCGGGAGAAATAGGGGTGAGCAGTTCTTC.

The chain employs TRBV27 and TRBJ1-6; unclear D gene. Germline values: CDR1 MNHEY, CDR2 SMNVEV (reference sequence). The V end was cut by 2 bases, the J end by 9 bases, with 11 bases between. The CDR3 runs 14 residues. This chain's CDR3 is CASSLNREISPLHF. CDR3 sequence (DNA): TGTGCCAGCAGTTTAAATCGCGAGATTTCACCCCTCCACTTT.

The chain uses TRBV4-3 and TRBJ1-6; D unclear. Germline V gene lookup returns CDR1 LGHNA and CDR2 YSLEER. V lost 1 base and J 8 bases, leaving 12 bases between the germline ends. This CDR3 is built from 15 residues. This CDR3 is CASSQVWTVDSPLHF. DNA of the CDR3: TGCGCCAGCAGCCAAGTTTGGACTGTCGATTCACCCCTCCACTTT.

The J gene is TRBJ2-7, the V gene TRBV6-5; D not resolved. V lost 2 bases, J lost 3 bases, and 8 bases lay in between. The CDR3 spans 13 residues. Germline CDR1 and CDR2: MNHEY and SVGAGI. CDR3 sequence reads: CASSYPGRYEQYF. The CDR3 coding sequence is TGTGCCAGCAGTTACCCTGGCCGCTACGAGCAGTACTTC.

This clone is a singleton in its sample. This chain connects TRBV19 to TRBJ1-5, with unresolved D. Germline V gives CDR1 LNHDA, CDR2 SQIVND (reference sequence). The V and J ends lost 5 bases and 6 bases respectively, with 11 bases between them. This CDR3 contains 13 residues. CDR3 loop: CASSFLGSQPQHF. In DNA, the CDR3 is TGTGCCAGTAGTTTCTTGGGGAGTCAGCCCCAGCATTTT.

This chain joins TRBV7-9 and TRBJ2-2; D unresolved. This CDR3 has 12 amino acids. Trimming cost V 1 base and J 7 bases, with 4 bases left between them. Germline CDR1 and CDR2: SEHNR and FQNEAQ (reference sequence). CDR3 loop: CASSLGRGELFF. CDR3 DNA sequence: TGTGCCAGCAGCTTAGGTCGCGGGGAGCTGTTTTTT.

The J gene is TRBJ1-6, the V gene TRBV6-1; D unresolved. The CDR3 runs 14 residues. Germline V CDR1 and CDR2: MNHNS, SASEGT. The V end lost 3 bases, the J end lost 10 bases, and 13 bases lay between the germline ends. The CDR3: CASSDRVRWSPLHF. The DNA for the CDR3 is TGTGCCAGCAGTGACCGGGTCCGTTGGTCACCCCTCCACTTT.

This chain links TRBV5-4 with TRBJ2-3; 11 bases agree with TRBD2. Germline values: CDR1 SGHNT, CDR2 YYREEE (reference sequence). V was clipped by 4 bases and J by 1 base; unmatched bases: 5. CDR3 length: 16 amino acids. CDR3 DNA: TGTGCCAGCAGCCCGGGACTAGCGGTAGGCACAGATACGCAGTATTTT. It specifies CASSPGLAVGTDTQYF.